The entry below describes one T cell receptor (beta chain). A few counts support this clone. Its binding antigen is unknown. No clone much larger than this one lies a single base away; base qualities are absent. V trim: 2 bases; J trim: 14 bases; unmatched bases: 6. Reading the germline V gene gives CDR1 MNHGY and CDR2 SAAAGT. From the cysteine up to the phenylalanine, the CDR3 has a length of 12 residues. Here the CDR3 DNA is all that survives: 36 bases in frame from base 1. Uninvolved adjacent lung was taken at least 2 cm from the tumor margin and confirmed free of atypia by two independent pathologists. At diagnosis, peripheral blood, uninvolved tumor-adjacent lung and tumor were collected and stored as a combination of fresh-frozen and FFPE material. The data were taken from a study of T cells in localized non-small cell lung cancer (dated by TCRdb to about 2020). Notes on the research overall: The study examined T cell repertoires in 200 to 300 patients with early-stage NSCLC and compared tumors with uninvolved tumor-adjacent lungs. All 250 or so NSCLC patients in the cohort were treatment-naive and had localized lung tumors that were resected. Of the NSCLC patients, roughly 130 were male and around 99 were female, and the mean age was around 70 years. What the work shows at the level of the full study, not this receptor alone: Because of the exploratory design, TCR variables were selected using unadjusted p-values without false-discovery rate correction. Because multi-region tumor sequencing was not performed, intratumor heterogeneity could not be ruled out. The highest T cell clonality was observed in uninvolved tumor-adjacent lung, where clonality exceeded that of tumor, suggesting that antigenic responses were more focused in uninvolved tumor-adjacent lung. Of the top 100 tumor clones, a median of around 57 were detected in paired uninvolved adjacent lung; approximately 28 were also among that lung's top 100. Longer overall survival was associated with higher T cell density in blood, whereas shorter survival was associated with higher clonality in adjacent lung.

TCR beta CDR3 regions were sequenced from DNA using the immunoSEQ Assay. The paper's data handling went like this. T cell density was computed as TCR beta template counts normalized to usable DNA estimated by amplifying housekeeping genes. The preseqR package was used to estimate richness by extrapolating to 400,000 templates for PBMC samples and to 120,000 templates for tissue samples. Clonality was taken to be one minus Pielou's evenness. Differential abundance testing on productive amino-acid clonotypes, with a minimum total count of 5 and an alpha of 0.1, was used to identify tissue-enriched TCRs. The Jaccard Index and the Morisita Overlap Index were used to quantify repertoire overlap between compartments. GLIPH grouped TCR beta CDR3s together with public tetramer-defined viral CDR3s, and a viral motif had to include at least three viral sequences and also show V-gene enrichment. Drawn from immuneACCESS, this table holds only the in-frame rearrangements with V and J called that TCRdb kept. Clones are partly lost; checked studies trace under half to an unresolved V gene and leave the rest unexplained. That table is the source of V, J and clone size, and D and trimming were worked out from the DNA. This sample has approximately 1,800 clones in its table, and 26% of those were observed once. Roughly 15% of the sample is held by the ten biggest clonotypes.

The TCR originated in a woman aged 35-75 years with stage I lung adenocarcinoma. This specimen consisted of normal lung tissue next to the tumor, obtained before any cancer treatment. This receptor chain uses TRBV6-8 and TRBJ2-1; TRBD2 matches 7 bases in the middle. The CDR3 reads CASSYPGEGEFF. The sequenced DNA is TGTGCCAGCAGTTACCCTGGGGAGGGCGAGTTCTTC.